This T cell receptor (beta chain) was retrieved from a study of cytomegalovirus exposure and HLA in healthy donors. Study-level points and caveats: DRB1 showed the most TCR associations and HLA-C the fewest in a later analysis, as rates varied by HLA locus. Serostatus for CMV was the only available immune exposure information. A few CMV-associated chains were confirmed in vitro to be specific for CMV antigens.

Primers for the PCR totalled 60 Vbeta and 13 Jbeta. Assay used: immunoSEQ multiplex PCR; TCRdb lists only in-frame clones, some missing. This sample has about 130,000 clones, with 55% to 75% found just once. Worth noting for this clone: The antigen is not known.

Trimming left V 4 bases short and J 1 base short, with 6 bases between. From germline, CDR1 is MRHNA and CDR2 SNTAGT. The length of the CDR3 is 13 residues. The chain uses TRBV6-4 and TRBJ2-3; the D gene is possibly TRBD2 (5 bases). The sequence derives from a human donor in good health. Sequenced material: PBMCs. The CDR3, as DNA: TGTGCCAGCAGTGGTAGCGGCACAGATACGCAGTATTTT. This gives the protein CASSGSGTDTQYF.